These 21 T cell receptor beta chains were sequenced from one sample in a study of human T cells and chemical hapten exposure (dated by TCRdb to the early 2020s). The sample's time point label, in plain terms: patch test 2, 6 weeks after DPC sensitization. The treatment or condition label, as the study defines it: therapeutic diphenylcyclopropenone sensitization with weekly scalp DPC. Library creation used RACE. The sequencer was a NextSeq 500. TCRdb cleaned the public reads at Q25 with fastp, built clones with MiXCR and kept in-frame beta chains. When rows share a CDR3 protein, they turn into one entry using the most common DNA and genes. This sample lists approximately 75,000 distinct CDR3 sequences; around 8.8% were detected once. Clones ranked in the top ten supply around 3.6% of the sample. Source: whole blood, taken in connection with sensitization to the hapten diphenylcyclopropenone (DPC). Receptors originate from a woman aged 50 to 60 with alopecia areata. Some clones in this sample may be carry-over from other donors' samples.

V is TRBV7-8 and J is TRBJ2-1; D gene unclear. The CDR3 extends over 13 amino acids. Germline CDR1 reads SGHVS; CDR2 reads FQNEAQ. Trimming stripped 2 bases from V and 9 bases from J, with 11 bases between. The DNA of the CDR3 is TGTGCCAGCAGCTTATCCCGGACGGCTGAGCAGTTCTTC. The encoded protein is CASSLSRTAEQFF.

Many counts were recorded for this clonotype. The rearrangement joins TRBV2 to TRBJ1-1; a possible D gene is TRBD1 (6 bases). This CDR3 has 16 residues. V was cut by 5 bases and J by 10 bases, with 26 bases left in between. Germline loops: CDR1 SNHLY, CDR2 FYNNEI. As DNA, the CDR3 is TGTGCCAGCAGTCAAGGAACAGGGTGGCCAGGAGAAGGAGCTTTCTTT. It codes for CASSQGTGWPGEGAFF.

The V gene is TRBV5-6, the J gene TRBJ1-4; no reliable D call. CDR3 length equals 11 residues. V lost 4 bases, J lost 5 bases, and 3 bases lay in between. The germline gives CDR1 SGHDT, CDR2 YYEEEE. The CDR3 region has the DNA TGTGCCAGCAGCATGAATGAAAAACTGTTTTTT. This codes for CASSMNEKLFF.

This clonotype showed up many times. The V and J genes are TRBV2 and TRBJ2-3; D call uncertain. Deletions cut 0 bases from V and 0 bases from J, with 7 bases between. Germline V gene data show CDR1 as SNHLY and CDR2 as FYNNEI. The CDR3 extends over 15 amino acids. The CDR3 protein is CASSEATESTDTQYF. The CDR3 DNA reads TGTGCCAGCAGTGAAGCAACGGAGAGCACAGATACGCAGTATTTT.

This clonotype has at least ten counts. V gene TRBV19 combines with J gene TRBJ1-1; maybe TRBD1 (6 bases). Germline V gene sequence: CDR1 LNHDA, CDR2 SQIVND (reference sequence). The CDR3 is made up of 13 amino acids. V lost 7 bases and J 3 bases, leaving 12 bases between the germline ends. The CDR3 nucleotides are TGTGCCAGTACGTACTCAGGGGACACTGAAGCTTTCTTT. Encoded protein: CASTYSGDTEAFF. Complete variable domain (other parts from reference TRBV19 and TRBJ1-1): DGGITQSPKYLFRKEGQNVTLSCEQNLNHDAMYWYRQDPGQGLRLIYYSQIVNDFQKGDIAEGYSVSREKKESFPLTVTSAQKNPTAFYLCASTYSGDTEAFFGQGTRLTVV.

The genes are TRBV5-1 and TRBJ1-6, with 8 positions matching TRBD1. The V gene end was trimmed by 6 bases and the J gene end by 8 bases; junction bases not matched to a gene: 7. The CDR3 is made up of 14 amino acids. Germline V gene sequence: CDR1 SGHRS, CDR2 YFSETQ. The CDR3 sequence: CASTFGQGYSPLHF. The CDR3 DNA reads as TGCGCCAGCACCTTCGGACAGGGTTATTCACCCCTCCACTTT.

This clonotype was seen at least ten times. This chain joins TRBV5-1 and TRBJ2-4; D may be TRBD2 (5 bases). The CDR3 contains 14 residues. The germline V gene has CDR1 SGHRS and CDR2 YFSETQ. V was pared by 2 bases and J by 1 base, with 7 bases between. CDR3 protein: CASSLSGAKNIQYF. As DNA, the CDR3 is TGCGCCAGCAGCTTATCGGGGGCCAAAAACATTCAGTACTTC.

V is TRBV5-6 and J is TRBJ2-7; 7 bases align to TRBD2. Germline V gene lookup returns CDR1 SGHDT and CDR2 YYEEEE. This CDR3 is built from 17 residues. With V trimmed by 4 bases and J by 2 bases, 15 bases remained unmatched. CDR3 sequence: CASSPPAGALSPYEQYF. The CDR3 coding sequence is TGTGCCAGCAGCCCACCGGCGGGAGCTCTTAGCCCCTACGAGCAGTACTTC.

The chain carries TRBV6-5 and TRBJ2-5; D possibly corresponds to TRBD1 (6 bases). V lost 5 bases and J lost 2, with 18 bases in between. The CDR3 covers 16 residues. Germline V gives CDR1 MNHEY, CDR2 SVGAGI. The CDR3 bases are TGTGCCAGCAGTCAGGGCCCGATGGGGGCACAAGAGACCCAGTACTTC. Translating it yields CASSQGPMGAQETQYF.

This clonotype showed up many times. The V call is TRBV7-9, the J call TRBJ2-1, with D uncertain. The CDR3 consists of 14 residues. Germline CDR1 is SEHNR and CDR2 is FQNEAQ (reference sequence). V was clipped by 8 bases and J by 8 bases, with 19 bases between them. CDR3 protein: CASSASASWDEQFF. CDR3 coding DNA: TGTGCCAGCTCCGCTTCGGCCTCCTGGGATGAGCAGTTCTTC. Drawing the rest from reference TRBV7-9 and TRBJ2-1, the complete variable domain is DTGVSQNPRHKITKRGQNVTFRCDPISEHNRLYWYRQTLGQGPEFLTYFQNEAQLEKSRLLSDRFSAERPKGSFSTLEIQRTEQGDSAMYLCASSASASWDEQFFGPGTRLTVL.

This chain joins TRBV4-1 and TRBJ2-7, with D perhaps matching TRBD1 or TRBD2 (6 bases each). CDR3 size: 15 residues. V dropped 1 base and J dropped 4 bases, with 14 bases sitting between them. Germline assignment: CDR1 MGHRA and CDR2 YSYEKL. This chain's CDR3 is CASSQAPGAAYEQYF. DNA of the CDR3: TGCGCCAGCAGCCAAGCCCCGGGGGCCGCGTACGAGCAGTACTTC.

The chain recombines TRBV28 with TRBJ2-7, with 7 bases lining up with TRBD1. Germline trimming cut 6 bases from V and 3 bases from J; bases unmatched to any gene: 5. The CDR3 totals 13 residues. The germline V gene has CDR1 MDHEN and CDR2 SYDVKM. CDR3 sequence (DNA): TGTGCCAGCAGCGACGACAGGGACTACGAGCAGTACTTC. Its protein product is CASSDDRDYEQYF.

This clonotype has only a few counts. V is TRBV12-3 or TRBV12-4 and J is TRBJ2-1; 13 bases map to TRBD2. This CDR3 spans 13 amino acids. The J segment lost 10 bases and the V segment lost 5 bases, leaving 2 bases of the junction unmatched. The CDR3 DNA sequence: TGTGCCAGCAGTCAGGGACTAGCGGGGGAGCAGTTCTTC. Protein sequence: CASSQGLAGEQFF.

This clonotype was counted at least ten times. The chain uses TRBV10-2 and TRBJ2-1; a weak D match, TRBD2 (5 bases). Deletions cut 4 bases from V and 7 bases from J, with 5 bases between. The CDR3 has 11 residues. Germline V gene lookup returns CDR1 WSHSY and CDR2 SAAADI. The CDR3, as DNA: TGCGCCAGCAGTGGCGGGAATGAGCAGTTCTTC. It codes for CASSGGNEQFF.

The chain is built from TRBV7-9 and TRBJ2-1; 10 bases agree with TRBD2. The CDR3 length is 16 residues. Unmatched junction bases numbered 13, after V lost 5 bases and J lost 9 bases. Germline V gene lookup returns CDR1 SEHNR and CDR2 FQNEAQ (reference sequence). CDR3 region: CASSPGTSAIVTEQFF. CDR3 nucleotide sequence: TGTGCCAGCAGCCCCGGGACTAGCGCAATCGTCACTGAGCAGTTCTTC.

This clonotype showed up many times. The chain combines TRBV28 with TRBJ2-3; no definite D call. V was pared by 0 bases and J by 4 bases, with 2 bases between. Germline V gene lookup returns CDR1 MDHEN and CDR2 SYDVKM. This CDR3 spans 12 amino acids. The CDR3 DNA reads TGTGCCAGCAGTTTATGGGCAGATACGCAGTATTTT. It translates to CASSLWADTQYF.

This clonotype was picked up many times. This chain joins TRBV2 and TRBJ2-3; 8 positions agree with TRBD2. Germline lookup yields CDR1 SNHLY and CDR2 FYNNEI. The CDR3 totals 17 residues. V gave up 0 bases and J gave up 4 bases; unmatched junction bases: 9. The CDR3 loop is CASSEAGGGARADTQYF. The CDR3 DNA sequence: TGTGCCAGCAGTGAAGCCGGGGGGGGGGCCAGGGCAGATACGCAGTATTTT.

This clonotype came up many times. V and J are TRBV7-2 and TRBJ2-1; D not resolved. The V gene lost 1 base and the J gene lost 4 bases, with 8 bases spanning the gap. Germline V gene sequence: CDR1 SGHTA, CDR2 FQGNSA. The CDR3 runs 14 residues. DNA of the CDR3: TGTGCCAGCAGCTTAGAATCCCTGTACAATGAGCAGTTCTTC. Protein: CASSLESLYNEQFF. Looking up the rest from reference TRBV7-2 and TRBJ2-1 gives the full variable domain: GAGVSQSPSNKVTEKGKDVELRCDPISGHTALYWYRQSLGQGLEFLIYFQGNSAPDKSGLPSDRFSAERTGGSVSTLTIQRTQQEDSAVYLCASSLESLYNEQFFGPGTRLTVL.

This clonotype was detected ten times or more. The chain has TRBV12-3 or TRBV12-4 and TRBJ1-6, with D maybe TRBD1 (5 bases). CDR3 length equals 16 residues. Trimming stripped 3 bases from V and 0 bases from J, with 9 bases between. CDR3 DNA: TGTGCCAGCAGTTTTTGGGGGAGCTCCTATAATTCACCCCTCCACTTT. This translates into CASSFWGSSYNSPLHF.

This clonotype was counted at least ten times. The chain joins TRBV6-2 or TRBV6-3 to TRBJ1-5; D possibly corresponds to TRBD1 (5 bases). From germline, CDR1 is MNHEY and CDR2 SVGEGT. This CDR3 is 13 amino acids long. V gave up 6 bases and J gave up 2 bases, with 8 bases separating them. CDR3 sequence reads: CASSKGRNQPQHF. Here the CDR3 DNA reads TGTGCCAGCAGCAAGGGGCGCAATCAGCCCCAGCATTTT.

This clonotype was counted a few times. The V call is TRBV29-1, the J call TRBJ2-3; D remains unclear. The CDR3 has 13 amino acids. In germline, CDR1 is SQVTM, CDR2 ANQGSEA. Trimming pared 1 base from V and 0 bases from J, leaving 5 bases between. CDR3: CSVEARSTDTQYF. The CDR3 coding sequence is TGCAGCGTTGAAGCGCGGAGCACAGATACGCAGTATTTT.